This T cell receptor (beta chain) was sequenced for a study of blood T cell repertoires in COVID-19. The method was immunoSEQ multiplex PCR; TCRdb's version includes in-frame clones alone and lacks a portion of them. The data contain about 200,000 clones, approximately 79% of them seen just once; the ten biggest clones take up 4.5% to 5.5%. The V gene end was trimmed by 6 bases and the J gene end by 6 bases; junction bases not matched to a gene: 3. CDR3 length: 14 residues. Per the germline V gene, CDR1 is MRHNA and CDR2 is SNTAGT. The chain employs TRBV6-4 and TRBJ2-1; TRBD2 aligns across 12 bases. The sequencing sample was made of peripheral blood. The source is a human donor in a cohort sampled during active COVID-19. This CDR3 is CASRTSGSSNEQFF. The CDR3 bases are TGTGCCAGCAGGACTAGCGGGAGCAGCAATGAGCAGTTCTTC.